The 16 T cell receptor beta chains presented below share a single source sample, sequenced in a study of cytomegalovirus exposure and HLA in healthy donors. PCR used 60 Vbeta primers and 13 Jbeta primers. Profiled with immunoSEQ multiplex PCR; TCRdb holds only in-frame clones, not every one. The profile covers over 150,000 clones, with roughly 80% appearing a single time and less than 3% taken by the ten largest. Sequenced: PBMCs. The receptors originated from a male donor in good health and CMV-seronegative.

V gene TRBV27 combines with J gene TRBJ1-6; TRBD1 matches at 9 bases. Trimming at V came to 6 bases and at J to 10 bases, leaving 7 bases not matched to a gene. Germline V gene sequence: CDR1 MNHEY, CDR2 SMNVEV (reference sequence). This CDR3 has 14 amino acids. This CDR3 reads CASSVRDRESPLHF. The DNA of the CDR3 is TGTGCCAGCAGCGTCCGGGACAGGGAGTCACCCCTCCACTTT.

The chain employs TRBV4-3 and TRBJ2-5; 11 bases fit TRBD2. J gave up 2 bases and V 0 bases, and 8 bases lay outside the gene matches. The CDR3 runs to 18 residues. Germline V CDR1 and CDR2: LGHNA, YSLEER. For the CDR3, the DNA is TGCGCCAGCAGCCAAGATCTAGCGGGGGGAGGGGGACAAGAGACCCAGTACTTC. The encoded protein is CASSQDLAGGGGQETQYF.

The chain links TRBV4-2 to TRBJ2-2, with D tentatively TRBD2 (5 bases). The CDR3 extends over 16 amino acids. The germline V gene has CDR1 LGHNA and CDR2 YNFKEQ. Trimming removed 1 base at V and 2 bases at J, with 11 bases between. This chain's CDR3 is CASSQVRTGNTGELFF. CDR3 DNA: TGTGCCAGCAGCCAAGTGAGAACGGGAAACACCGGGGAGCTGTTTTTT.

The CDR3: CASSLGTRNTGELFF. CDR3 coding DNA: TGTGCCAGCAGCTTGGGGACAAGGAACACCGGGGAGCTGTTTTTT. The V and J genes are TRBV7-7 and TRBJ2-2, with D possibly being TRBD1 (6 bases). Trimming shortened V by 3 bases and J by 1 base, and 9 bases separated the two germline ends. Germline lookup yields CDR1 SSHAT and CDR2 FNYEAQ (reference sequence). The CDR3 consists of 15 residues.

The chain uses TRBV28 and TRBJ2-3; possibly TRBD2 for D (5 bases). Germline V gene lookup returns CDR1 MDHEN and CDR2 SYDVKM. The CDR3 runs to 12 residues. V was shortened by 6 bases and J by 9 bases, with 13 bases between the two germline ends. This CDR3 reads CASSLLEGTQYF. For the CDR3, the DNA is TGTGCCAGCAGCCTACTAGAGGGCACGCAGTATTTT.

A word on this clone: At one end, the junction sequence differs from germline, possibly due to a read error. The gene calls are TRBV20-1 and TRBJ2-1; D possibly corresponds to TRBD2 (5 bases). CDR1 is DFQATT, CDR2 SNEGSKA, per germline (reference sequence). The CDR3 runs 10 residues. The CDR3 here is CSARSREPFF. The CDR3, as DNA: TGCAGTGCTAGGTCGAGGGAGCCGTTCTTC.

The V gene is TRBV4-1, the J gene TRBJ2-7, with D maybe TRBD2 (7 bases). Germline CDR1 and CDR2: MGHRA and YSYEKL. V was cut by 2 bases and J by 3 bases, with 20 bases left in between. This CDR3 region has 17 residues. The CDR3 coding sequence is TGCGCCAGCAGCCAAAAAGGAGGGGAGGGGGGCTACTACGAGCAGTACTTC. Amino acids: CASSQKGGEGGYYEQYF.

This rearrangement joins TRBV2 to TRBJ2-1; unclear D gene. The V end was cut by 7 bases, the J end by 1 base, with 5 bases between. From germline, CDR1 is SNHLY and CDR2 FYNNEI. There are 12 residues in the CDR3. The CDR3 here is CASTPSYNEQFF. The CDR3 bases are TGTGCCAGCACTCCTTCCTACAATGAGCAGTTCTTC.

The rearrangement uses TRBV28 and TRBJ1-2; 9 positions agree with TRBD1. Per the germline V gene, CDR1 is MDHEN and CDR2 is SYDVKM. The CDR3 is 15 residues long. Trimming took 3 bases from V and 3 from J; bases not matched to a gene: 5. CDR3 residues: CASSFRDREYYGYTF. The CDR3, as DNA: TGTGCCAGCAGTTTCCGGGACAGGGAATACTATGGCTACACCTTC.

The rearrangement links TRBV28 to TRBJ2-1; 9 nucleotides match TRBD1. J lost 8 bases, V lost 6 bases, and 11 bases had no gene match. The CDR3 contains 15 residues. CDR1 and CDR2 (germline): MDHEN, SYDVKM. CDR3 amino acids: CASRPPGQGLDEQFF. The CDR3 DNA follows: TGTGCCAGCAGACCTCCGGGACAGGGTCTAGATGAGCAGTTCTTC.

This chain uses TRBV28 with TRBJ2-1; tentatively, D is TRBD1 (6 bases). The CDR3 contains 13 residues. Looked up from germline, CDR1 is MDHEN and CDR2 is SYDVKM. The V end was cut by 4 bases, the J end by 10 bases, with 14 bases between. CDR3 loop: CASSWQGTEEQFF. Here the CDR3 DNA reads TGTGCCAGCAGTTGGCAGGGGACGGAGGAGCAGTTCTTC.

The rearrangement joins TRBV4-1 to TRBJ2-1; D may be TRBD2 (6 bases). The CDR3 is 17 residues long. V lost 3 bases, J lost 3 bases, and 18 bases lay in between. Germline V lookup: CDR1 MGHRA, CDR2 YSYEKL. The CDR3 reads CASSHPLAKALYNEQFF. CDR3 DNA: TGCGCCAGCAGCCACCCACTAGCAAAAGCCCTCTACAATGAGCAGTTCTTC.

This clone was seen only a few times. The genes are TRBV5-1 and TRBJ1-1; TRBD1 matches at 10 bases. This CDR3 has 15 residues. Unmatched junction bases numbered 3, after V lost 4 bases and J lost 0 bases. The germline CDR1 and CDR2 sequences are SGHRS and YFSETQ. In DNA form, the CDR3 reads TGCGCCAGCAGCACGGACAGGGGGATGAACACTGAAGCTTTCTTT. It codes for CASSTDRGMNTEAFF. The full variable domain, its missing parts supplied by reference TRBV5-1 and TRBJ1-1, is KAGVTQTPRYLIKTRGQQVTLSCSPISGHRSVSWYQQTPGQGLQFLFEYFSETQRNKGNFPGRFSGRQFSNSRSEMNVSTLELGDSALYLCASSTDRGMNTEAFFGQGTRLTVV.

The CDR3 loop is CASSAIAGGYNEQFF. CDR3 nucleotides: TGTGCCAGCAGCGCGATAGCGGGGGGCTACAATGAGCAGTTCTTC. This rearrangement joins TRBV7-3 to TRBJ2-1; 10 bases are a match to TRBD2. After removal of 5 bases from V and 3 bases from J, the junction contained 4 bases not matched to a gene. CDR3 length: 15 amino acids. CDR1 SGHTA and CDR2 FQGTGA come from the germline V gene.

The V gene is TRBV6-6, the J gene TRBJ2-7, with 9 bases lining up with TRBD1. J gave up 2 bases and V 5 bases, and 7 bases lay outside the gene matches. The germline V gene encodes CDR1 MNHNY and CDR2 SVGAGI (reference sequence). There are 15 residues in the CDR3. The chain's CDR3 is CASSQQGALTYEQYF. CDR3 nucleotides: TGTGCCAGCAGTCAACAGGGGGCTCTGACCTACGAGCAGTACTTC.

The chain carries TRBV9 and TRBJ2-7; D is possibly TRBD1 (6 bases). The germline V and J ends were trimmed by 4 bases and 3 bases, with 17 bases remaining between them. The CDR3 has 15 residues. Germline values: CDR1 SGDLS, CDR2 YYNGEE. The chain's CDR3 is CASSPQDSSYYEQYF. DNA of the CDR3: TGTGCCAGCAGCCCCCAGGACAGTTCCTACTACGAGCAGTACTTC.